This is a list of T cell receptor beta chains from one sample in a study of blood T cells in healthy people across ages. TCRdb redid the calling of the 5' RACE reads with MiXCR, one entry per CDR3 protein. The repertoire holds fewer than 900,000 distinct CDR3 sequences, roughly 43% seen once, with under 25% in the top ten. Sequencing was carried out using blood. The origin of the receptors is a woman aged 55 to 70 in good health. The conserved cysteine and the conserved F or W are not part of the CDR3 here. Each record gives: V gene, J gene, CDR3 length, CDR3 protein.

TRBV20-1,TRBJ1-1,11,SASKGVDTEAF
TRBV10-1,TRBJ2-3,13,ASSESKGITDTQY
TRBV20-1,TRBJ2-1,10,SASSGFNEQF
TRBV20-1,TRBJ1-1,11,SARVAENTEAF
TRBV11-2,TRBJ1-5,13,ASSRNTGVNQPQH
TRBV9,TRBJ2-7,13,ASSVATGNSYEQY
TRBV6-6,TRBJ2-6,14,ASSYSKGNGANVLT
TRBV3-1,TRBJ1-2,12,ASSLGDRGQGYT
TRBV12-3/TRBV12-4,TRBJ2-4,20,ASSPTILTGLAGGLAKNIQY
TRBV5-1,TRBJ2-5,12,ASGEAGGPETQY
TRBV5-1,TRBJ2-5,9,ASRTGEEQY
TRBV27,TRBJ1-2,12,ASRPRGGVHGYT
TRBV20-1,TRBJ2-2,17,SARDRRLAGGPYTGELF
TRBV28,-,14,ASSLVASGGLGEQY
TRBV12-5,TRBJ2-1,14,ASGWRGTSGGNEQF
TRBV20-1,-,13,SAIGLAGSYNEQY
TRBV6-2/TRBV6-3,TRBJ2-3,13,ASSNRDWGTDTQY
TRBV14,TRBJ2-7,12,ASSRTTASYEQY
TRBV6-2/TRBV6-3,TRBJ2-3,13,ASSTGTPHTDTQY
TRBV20-1,TRBJ2-5,12,SARDRTSQETQY
TRBV20-1,TRBJ2-1,11,SARADYYNEQF
TRBV24-1,TRBJ2-1,13,ASSDSRQGNNEQF
TRBV28,TRBJ1-6,12,ASREGRNNSPLH
TRBV7-3,TRBJ2-1,17,ASSSRTSGGRSSYNEQF
TRBV20-1,-,10,SASVGAGEQY
TRBV20-1,TRBJ2-1,13,SARDSGRAFNEQF
TRBV29-1,TRBJ2-3,12,SALGAGRTDTQY
TRBV5-8,TRBJ2-3,13,ASSSGRISTDTQY
TRBV7-2,-,16,ASSSPGQTFGFFYEQY
TRBV2,TRBJ1-1,13,ASSEADRANTEAF
TRBV29-1,TRBJ2-5,9,TYRGQETQY
TRBV6-5,TRBJ2-7,11,ASHAGGPYEQY
TRBV20-1,TRBJ2-1,13,SASFWGAPNNEQF
TRBV7-2,TRBJ1-4,13,ASSLDPVTNEKLF
TRBV7-2,TRBJ2-2,14,ASSLDQAPYTGELF
TRBV2,TRBJ1-5,12,ASGKGRINQPQH
TRBV27,TRBJ1-5,14,ASSLRGTGDNQPQH